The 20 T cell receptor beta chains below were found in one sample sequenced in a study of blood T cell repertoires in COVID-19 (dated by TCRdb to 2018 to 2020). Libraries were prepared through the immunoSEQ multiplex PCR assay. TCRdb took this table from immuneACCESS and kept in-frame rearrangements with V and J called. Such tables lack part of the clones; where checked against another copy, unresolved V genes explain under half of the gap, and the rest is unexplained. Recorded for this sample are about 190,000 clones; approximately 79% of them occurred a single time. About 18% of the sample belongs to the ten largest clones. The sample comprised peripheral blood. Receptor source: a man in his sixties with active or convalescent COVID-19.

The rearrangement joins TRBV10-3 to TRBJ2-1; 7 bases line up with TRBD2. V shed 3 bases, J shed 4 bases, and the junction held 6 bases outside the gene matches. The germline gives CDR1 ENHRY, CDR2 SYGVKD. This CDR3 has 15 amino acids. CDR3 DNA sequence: TGTGCCATCAGTGACGGCCTAGCGGAATACAATGAGCAGTTCTTC. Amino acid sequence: CAISDGLAEYNEQFF.

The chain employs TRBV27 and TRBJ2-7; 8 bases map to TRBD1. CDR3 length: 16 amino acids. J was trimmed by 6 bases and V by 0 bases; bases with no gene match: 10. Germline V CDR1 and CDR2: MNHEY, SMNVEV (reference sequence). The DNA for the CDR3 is TGTGCCAGCAGTTTATCGATCGGACAGGGCTGGGGCGAGCAGTACTTC. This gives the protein CASSLSIGQGWGEQYF.

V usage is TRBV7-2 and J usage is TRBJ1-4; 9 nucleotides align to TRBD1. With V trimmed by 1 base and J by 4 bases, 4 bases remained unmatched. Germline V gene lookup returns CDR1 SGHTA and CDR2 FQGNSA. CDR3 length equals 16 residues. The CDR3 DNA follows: TGTGCCAGCAGCTTAGGGGGGACAGGGCTTAATGAAAAACTGTTTTTT. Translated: CASSLGGTGLNEKLFF.

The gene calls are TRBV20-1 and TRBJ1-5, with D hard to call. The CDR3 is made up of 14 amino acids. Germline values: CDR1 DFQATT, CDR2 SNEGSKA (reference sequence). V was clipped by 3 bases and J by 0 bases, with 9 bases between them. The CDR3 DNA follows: TGCAGTGCTAGTACAGTGAATAGCAATCAGCCCCAGCATTTT. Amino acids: CSASTVNSNQPQHF.

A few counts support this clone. DNA of the CDR3: TGTGCCAGCTCGACGGTGGACAAGTATGGCTACACCTTC. It yields the protein CASSTVDKYGYTF. The genes are TRBV2 and TRBJ1-2, with D maybe TRBD1 (5 bases). Germline lookup yields CDR1 SNHLY and CDR2 FYNNEI. The V gene lost 8 bases and the J gene lost 5 bases, with 15 bases spanning the gap. The CDR3 is 13 residues long.

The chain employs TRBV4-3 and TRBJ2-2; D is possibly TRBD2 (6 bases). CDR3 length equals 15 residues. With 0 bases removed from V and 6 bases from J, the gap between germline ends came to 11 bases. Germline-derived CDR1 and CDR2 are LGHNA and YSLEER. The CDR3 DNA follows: TGCGCCAGCAGCCAAGATTATACTAGCCCCGGGGAGCTGTTTTTT. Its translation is CASSQDYTSPGELFF.

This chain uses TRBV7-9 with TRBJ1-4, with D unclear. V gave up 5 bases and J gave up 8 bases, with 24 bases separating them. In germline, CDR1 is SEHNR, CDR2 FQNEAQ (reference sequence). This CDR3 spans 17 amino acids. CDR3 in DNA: TGTGCCAGCAGCCGCCGCCTGTTCAGGCAGAGCGGAGAAAAACTGTTTTTT. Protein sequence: CASSRRLFRQSGEKLFF.

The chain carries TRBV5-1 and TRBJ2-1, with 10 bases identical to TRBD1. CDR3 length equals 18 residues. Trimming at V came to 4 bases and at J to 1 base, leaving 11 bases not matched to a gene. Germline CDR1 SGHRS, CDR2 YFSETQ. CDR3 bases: TGCGCCAGCAGCCTAATCTTACCGGGACAGGGGTCCTACAATGAGCAGTTCTTC. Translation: CASSLILPGQGSYNEQFF.

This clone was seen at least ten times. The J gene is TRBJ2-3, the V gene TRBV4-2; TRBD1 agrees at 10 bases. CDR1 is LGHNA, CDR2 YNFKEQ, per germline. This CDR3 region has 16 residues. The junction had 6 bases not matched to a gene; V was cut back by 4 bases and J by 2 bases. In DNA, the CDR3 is TGTGCCAGCAGCCCACCGGGACAGGGGCACACAGATACGCAGTATTTT. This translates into CASSPPGQGHTDTQYF.

The CDR3 DNA sequence: TGTGCCAGCAGCTTGTTGCTGACTAGTTTGGAAGAGACCCAGTACTTC. Translated: CASSLLLTSLEETQYF. The V and J genes are TRBV5-4 and TRBJ2-5; maybe TRBD2 (6 bases). This CDR3 is 16 amino acids long. Germline CDR1 and CDR2: SGHNT and YYREEE (reference sequence). Trimming cost V 1 base and J 3 bases, with 16 bases left between them.

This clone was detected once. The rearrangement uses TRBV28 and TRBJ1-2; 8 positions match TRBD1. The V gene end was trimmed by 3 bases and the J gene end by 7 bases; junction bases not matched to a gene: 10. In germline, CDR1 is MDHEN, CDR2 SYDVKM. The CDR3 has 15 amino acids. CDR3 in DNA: TGTGCCAGCAGTTTCCTACAGGGGGGTCCCCCTGGCTACACCTTC. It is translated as CASSFLQGGPPGYTF.

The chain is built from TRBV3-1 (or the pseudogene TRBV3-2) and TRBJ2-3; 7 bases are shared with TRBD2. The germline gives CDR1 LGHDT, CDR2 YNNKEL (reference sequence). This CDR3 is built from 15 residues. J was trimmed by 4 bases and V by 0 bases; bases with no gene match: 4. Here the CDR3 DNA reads TGTGCCAGCAGCCAAGACGGGGAGGGCGCAGATACGCAGTATTTT. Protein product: CASSQDGEGADTQYF.

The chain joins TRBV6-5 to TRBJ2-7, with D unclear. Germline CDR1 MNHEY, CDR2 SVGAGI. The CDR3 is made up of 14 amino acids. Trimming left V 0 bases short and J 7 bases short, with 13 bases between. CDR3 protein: CASSYSRVEREQYF. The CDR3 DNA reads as TGTGCCAGCAGTTACTCGAGAGTAGAACGGGAGCAGTACTTC.

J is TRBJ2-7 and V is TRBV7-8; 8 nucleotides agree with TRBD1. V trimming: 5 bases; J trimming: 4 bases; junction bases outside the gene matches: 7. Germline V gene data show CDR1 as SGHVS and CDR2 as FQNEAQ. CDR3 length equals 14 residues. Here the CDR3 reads CASSTETGVYEQYF. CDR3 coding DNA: TGTGCCAGCAGCACCGAGACAGGGGTGTACGAGCAGTACTTC.

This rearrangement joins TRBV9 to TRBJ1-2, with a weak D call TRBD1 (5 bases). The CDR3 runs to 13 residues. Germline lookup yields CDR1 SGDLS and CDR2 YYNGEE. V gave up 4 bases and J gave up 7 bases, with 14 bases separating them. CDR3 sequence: CASSFGGGGGYTF. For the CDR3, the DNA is TGTGCCAGCAGCTTCGGCGGGGGAGGTGGCTACACCTTC.

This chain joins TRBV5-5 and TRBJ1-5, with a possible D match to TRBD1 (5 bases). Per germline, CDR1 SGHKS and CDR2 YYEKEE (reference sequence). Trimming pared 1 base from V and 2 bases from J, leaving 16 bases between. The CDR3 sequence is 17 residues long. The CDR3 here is CASSLRAGRSGNQPQHF. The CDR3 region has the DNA TGTGCCAGCAGCTTGAGGGCAGGGAGGTCCGGCAATCAGCCCCAGCATTTT.

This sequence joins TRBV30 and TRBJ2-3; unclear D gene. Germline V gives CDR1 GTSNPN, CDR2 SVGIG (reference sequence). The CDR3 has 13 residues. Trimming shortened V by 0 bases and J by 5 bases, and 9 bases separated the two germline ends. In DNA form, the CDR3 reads TGTGCCTGGAGTGTGTTAGATCTAGATACGCAGTATTTT. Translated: CAWSVLDLDTQYF. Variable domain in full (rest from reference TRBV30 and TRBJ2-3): SQTIHQWPATLVQPVGSPLSLECTVEGTSNPNLYWYRQAAGRGLQLLFYSVGIGQISSEVPQNLSASRPQDRQFILSSKKLLLSDSGFYLCAWSVLDLDTQYFGPGTRLTVL.

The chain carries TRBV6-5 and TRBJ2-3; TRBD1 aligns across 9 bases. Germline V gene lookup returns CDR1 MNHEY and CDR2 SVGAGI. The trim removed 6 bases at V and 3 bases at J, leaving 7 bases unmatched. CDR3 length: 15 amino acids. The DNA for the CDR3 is TGTGCCAGCAGGGTGGGACAGGGCGTAACAGATACGCAGTATTTT. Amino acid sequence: CASRVGQGVTDTQYF.

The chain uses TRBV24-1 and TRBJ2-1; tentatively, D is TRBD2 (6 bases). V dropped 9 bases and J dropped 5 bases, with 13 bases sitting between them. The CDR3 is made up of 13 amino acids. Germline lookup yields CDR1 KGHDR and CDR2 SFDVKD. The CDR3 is CATAAGNNNEQFF. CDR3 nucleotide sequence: TGTGCCACCGCCGCGGGGAACAACAATGAGCAGTTCTTC.

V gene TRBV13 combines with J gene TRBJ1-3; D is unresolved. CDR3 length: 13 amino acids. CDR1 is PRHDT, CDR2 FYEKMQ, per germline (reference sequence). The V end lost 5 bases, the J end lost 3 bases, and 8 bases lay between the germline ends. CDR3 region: CASSPFGGNTIYF. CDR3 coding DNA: TGTGCCAGCAGCCCCTTCGGTGGAAACACCATATATTTT.